The present TCR beta chain was sequenced within a study of a mutant IDH1 vaccine in newly diagnosed glioma. As for the study in general: Across weeks 1, 3, 5, 7, 11, 15, 19 and 23, patients received a vaccination each time, eight in all.

Stated time point: week 23, last vaccination. Vaccination used 300 ug of mutant IDH1 20-mer peptide per dose, with topical imiquimod. Assay: immunoSEQ multiplex PCR; the TCRdb copy retains only in-frame clones and omits some. The sample carries roughly 74,000 clones, roughly 85% recorded once. V lost 4 bases and J 2 bases, leaving 6 bases between the germline ends. This CDR3 comprises 11 residues. Germline values: CDR1 GTSNPN, CDR2 SVGIG (reference sequence). In the case of this clone: Its antigen remains unidentified.

The TCR comes from a man aged 25-40 years with glioma. Some clones in this sample may be carry-over from other donors' samples. The chain combines TRBV30 with TRBJ2-7; D is unclear. The input for sequencing was PBMCs, taken from a glioma patient whose treatment included an IDH1 peptide vaccine. CDR3 nucleotides: TGTGCCTGGAAAGGGCCCTACGAGCAGTACTTC. Protein product: CAWKGPYEQYF.